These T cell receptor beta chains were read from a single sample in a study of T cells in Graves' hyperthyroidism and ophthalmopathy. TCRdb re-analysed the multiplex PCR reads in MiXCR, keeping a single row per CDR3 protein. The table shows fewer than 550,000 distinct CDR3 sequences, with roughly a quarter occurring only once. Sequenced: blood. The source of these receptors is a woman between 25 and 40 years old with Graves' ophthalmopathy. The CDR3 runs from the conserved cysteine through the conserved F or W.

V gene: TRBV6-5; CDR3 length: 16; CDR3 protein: CASRPRTGTISYEQYF
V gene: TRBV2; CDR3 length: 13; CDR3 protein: CASSYQDPYEQYF
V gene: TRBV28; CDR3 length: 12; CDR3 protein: CASSSAGPGQHF
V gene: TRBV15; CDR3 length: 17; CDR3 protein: CATSRGLLGGTGYEQYF
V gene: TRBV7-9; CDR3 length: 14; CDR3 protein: CASSSTRMNTEAFF
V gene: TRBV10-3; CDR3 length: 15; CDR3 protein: CAISEGTPWGGELFF
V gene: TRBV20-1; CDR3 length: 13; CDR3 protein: CSLLGGGSYEQYF
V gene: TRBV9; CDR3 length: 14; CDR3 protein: CASSVVQGPSAIYF
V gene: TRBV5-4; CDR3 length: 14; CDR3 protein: CASSFGEGDTEAFF
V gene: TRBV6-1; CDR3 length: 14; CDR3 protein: CASSIGTAGNTIYF
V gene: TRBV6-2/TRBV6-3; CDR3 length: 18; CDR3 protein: CASSYLQASFHGANVLTF
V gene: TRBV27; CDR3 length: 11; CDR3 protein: CASRAGYEQYF
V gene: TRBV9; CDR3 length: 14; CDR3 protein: CASSVLGIDSPLHF
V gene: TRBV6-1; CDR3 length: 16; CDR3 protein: CASRNEPGQGFDEQYF
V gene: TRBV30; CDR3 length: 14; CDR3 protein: CAWSTGTGVGEQYF
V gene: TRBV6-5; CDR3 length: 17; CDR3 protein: CASSYSASGGLQETQYF
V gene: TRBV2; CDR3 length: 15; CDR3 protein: CASRLPGLGIYEQYF
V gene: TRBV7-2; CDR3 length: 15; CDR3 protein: CASSPEGVTLYGYTF
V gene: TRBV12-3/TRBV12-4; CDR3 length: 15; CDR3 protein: CASSPIQGLRTEAFF
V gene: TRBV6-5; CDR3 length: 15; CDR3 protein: CASSYSGGAQNIQYF
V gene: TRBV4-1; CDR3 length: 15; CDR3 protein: CASSQETQEPYGYTF
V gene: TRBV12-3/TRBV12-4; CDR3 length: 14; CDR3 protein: CASSWNRGGTEAFF
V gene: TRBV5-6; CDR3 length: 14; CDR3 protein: CASSEGLAKNIKYF
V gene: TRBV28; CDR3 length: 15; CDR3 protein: CASNPVLPGMDEQYF
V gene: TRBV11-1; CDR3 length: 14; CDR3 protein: CASSLYPGETEAFF
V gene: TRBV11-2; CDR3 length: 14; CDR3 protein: CASSRGESTGELFF
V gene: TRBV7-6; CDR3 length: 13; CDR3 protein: CASSLYEGTEQYF
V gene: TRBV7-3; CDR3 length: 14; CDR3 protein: CASSLIGGAHEQYF
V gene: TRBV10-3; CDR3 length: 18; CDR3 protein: CAIGSWTGQISGANVLTF
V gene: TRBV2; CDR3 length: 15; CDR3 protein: CASRILNPTMPEQYF
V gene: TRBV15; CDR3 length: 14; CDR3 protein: CATSSTGLQGEQYF
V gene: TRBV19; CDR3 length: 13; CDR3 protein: CASTQQGIYGYTF
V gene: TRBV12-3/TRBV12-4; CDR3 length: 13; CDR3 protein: CASSLKPTGELFF
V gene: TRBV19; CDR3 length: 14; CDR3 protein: CASSTGGQNTEAFF
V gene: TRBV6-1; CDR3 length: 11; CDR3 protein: CASIGGETQYF
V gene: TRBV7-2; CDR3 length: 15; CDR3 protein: CASRRSSGGDYEQYF
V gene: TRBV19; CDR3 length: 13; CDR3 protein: CATAPRDSYEQYF
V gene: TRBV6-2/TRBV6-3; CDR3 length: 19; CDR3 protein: CASSYSTEAGATYQETQYF